This T cell receptor (beta chain) appears in the sequencing data of a study of response to subunit inactivated influenza vaccine. One entry per CDR3 protein results from TCRdb running MiXCR on the RT-PCR reads. The sample yields 500,000 to 550,000 distinct CDR3 sequences, around 7.7% seen once. Study findings and constraints: The study's authors posited that every seasonal influenza vaccination enlists few new T cells.

This clonotype came up many times. What it binds is unknown. This CDR3 comprises 16 residues. The V gene's germline CDR1 is SGHTA and CDR2 FQGNSA. V was clipped by 6 bases and J by 0 bases, with 15 bases between them. Sequenced material: PBMCs from blood, taken around 25 months after vaccination. This receptor was identified in a man between 45 and 75 years old who received an inactivated influenza vaccine. The chain couples TRBV7-2 to TRBJ2-1, with D possibly TRBD1 on 6 matching bases. The CDR3 reads CASSRTAQSSYNEQFF. The CDR3 coding sequence is TGTGCCAGCAGTCGGACAGCTCAAAGCTCCTACAATGAGCAGTTCTTC.